This TCR beta chain was sequenced for a study of molecular identifiers for immune sequencing clone quantification. TCRdb re-analysed the PCR reads in MiXCR, keeping a single row per CDR3 protein. The sample lists approximately 680,000 distinct CDR3 sequences; about 25% were seen once. CDR3 size: 15 residues. Germline CDR1 reads SEHNR; CDR2 reads FQNEAQ (reference sequence). V lost 5 bases and J 2 bases, leaving 15 bases between the germline ends. This chain links TRBV7-9 with TRBJ1-1; D is uncertain. The TCR was taken from a human donor in good health. Some libraries in this study had Jurkat cell RNA spiked in. The material sequenced was naive CD8+ T cells from blood, with Jurkat cell RNA spiked in. Subset noted: FACS-sorted CD8+CD4-CCR7+CD45RA+ naive T cells. Here the CDR3 reads CASSPNERGNTEAFF. The CDR3 DNA follows: TGTGCCAGCAGCCCCAATGAGCGGGGAAACACTGAAGCTTTCTTT.